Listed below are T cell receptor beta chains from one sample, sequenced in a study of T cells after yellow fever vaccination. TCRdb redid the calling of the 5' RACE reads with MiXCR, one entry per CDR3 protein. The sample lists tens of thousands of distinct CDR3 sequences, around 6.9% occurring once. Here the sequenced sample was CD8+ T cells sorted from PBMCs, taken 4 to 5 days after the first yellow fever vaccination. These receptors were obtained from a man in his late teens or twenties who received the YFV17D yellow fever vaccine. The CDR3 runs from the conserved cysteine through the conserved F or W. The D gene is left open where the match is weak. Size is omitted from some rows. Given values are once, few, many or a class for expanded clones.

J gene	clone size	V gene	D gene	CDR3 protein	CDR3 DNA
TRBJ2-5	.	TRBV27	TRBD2	CASSTWASGGTWGQETQYF	TGTGCCAGCAGTACATGGGCTAGCGGGGGGACTTGGGGACAAGAGACCCAGTACTTC
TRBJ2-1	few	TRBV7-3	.	CASSPEAYNEQFF	TGTGCCAGCAGCCCCGAGGCCTACAATGAGCAGTTCTTC
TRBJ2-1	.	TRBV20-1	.	CSADDSGNEQFF	TGCAGTGCTGATGATAGCGGCAATGAGCAGTTCTTC
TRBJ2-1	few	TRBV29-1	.	CSVEVVGSTAYNEQFF	TGCAGCGTTGAAGTGGTGGGCAGTACGGCCTACAATGAGCAGTTCTTC
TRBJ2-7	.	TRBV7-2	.	CASSLRGAEETYEQYF	TGTGCCAGCAGCTTAAGAGGCGCGGAGGAGACCTACGAGCAGTACTTC
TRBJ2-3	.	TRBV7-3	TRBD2	CASSQSLAGGADTQYF	TGTGCCAGCAGCCAGAGCCTAGCGGGTGGGGCAGATACGCAGTATTTT
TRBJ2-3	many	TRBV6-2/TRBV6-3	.	CASSLPERSQVDTQYF	TGTGCCAGCAGTCTCCCCGAGCGGAGCCAGGTGGATACGCAGTATTTT
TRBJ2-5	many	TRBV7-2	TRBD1	CASSLAKYRDRLRETQYF	TGTGCCAGCAGCTTAGCGAAGTACAGGGACAGGTTAAGGGAGACCCAGTACTTC
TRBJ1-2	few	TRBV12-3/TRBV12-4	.	CASSLAGFDGYTF	TGTGCCAGCAGTTTAGCAGGGTTCGATGGCTACACCTTC
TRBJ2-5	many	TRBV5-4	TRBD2	CASSTGLDGETQYF	TGTGCCAGCAGCACGGGACTAGACGGGGAGACCCAGTACTTC
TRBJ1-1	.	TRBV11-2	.	CASSPDPGATEAFF	TGTGCCAGCAGCCCAGACCCAGGAGCCACTGAAGCTTTCTTT
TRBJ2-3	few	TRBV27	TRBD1	CAPGQGTDTQYF	TGTGCCCCGGGACAGGGCACAGATACGCAGTATTTT
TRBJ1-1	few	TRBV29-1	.	CSVVGLGVNTEAFF	TGCAGCGTTGTGGGGCTGGGTGTGAACACTGAAGCTTTCTTT
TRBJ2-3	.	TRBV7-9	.	CASSSYLDTETDTQYF	TGTGCCAGCAGCTCCTATCTAGACACGGAGACAGATACGCAGTATTTT
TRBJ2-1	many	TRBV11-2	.	CASGRRGRYNEQFF	TGTGCCAGCGGTCGTCGGGGCAGATACAATGAGCAGTTCTTC
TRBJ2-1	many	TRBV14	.	CASSQDRRGSHNEQFF	TGTGCCAGCAGCCAAGACCGGAGGGGGTCCCACAATGAGCAGTTCTTC
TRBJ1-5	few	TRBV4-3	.	CASSQVRDQPQHF	TGCGCCAGCAGCCAAGTCAGGGATCAGCCCCAGCATTTT
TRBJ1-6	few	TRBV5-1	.	CASRNTGTDNSPLHF	TGCGCCAGCAGAAACACCGGGACGGATAATTCACCCCTCCACTTT
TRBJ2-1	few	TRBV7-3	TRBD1	CASSPSDRSSYNEQFF	TGTGCCAGCAGCCCCTCGGACAGGAGCTCCTACAATGAGCAGTTCTTC
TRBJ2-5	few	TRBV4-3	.	CASSQGYSGGQETQYF	TGCGCCAGCAGCCAAGGCTACTCTGGGGGCCAAGAGACCCAGTACTTC
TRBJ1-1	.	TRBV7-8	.	CASSFLWETADTEAFF	.
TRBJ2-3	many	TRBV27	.	CASSLGAWDTQYF	TGTGCCAGCAGTTTGGGGGCCTGGGATACGCAGTATTTT
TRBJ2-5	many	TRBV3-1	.	CASGGDRPQETQYF	TGTGCCAGCGGGGGGGACAGACCTCAAGAGACCCAGTACTTC
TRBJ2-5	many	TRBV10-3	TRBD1	CAIRNSGGEETQYF	TGTGCCATCAGGAATTCAGGGGGCGAAGAGACCCAGTACTTC
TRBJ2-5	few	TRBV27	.	CASRHQWVQETQYF	TGTGCCAGCAGGCACCAATGGGTTCAAGAGACCCAGTACTTC